This passage covers 17 T cell receptor beta chains from one sample sequenced in a study of T cell repertoires in ileal Crohn's disease (dated by TCRdb to about 2019). The method was the immunoSEQ multiplex PCR assay. TCRdb took this table from immuneACCESS and kept in-frame rearrangements with V and J called. Such tables lack part of the clones; where checked against another copy, unresolved V genes explain under half of the gap, and the rest is unexplained. Within this sample are approximately 5,000 clones, with about 80% of them counted one time only. The leading ten clones occupy 15% to 20% of the sample. The material sequenced was ileal tissue. These receptors came from an adult with Crohn's disease.

This chain connects TRBV7-9 to TRBJ1-1; no firm D call. Germline assignment: CDR1 SEHNR and CDR2 FQNEAQ (reference sequence). This CDR3 spans 13 amino acids. V gave up 1 base and J gave up 4 bases, with 7 bases separating them. DNA for the CDR3: TGTGCCAGCAGCTTAGGTACTGGCACTGAAGCTTTCTTT. This encodes CASSLGTGTEAFF.

The chain couples TRBV28 to TRBJ2-7; 7 bases fit TRBD2. From germline, CDR1 is MDHEN and CDR2 SYDVKM. The CDR3 consists of 15 residues. After removal of 2 bases from V and 4 bases from J, the junction contained 8 bases not matched to a gene. The CDR3 protein is CASSLQAGNKYEQYF. Here the CDR3 DNA reads TGTGCCAGCAGTTTACAAGCGGGAAACAAGTACGAGCAGTACTTC. The full variable domain, in which reference TRBV28 and TRBJ2-7 provide the parts outside the CDR3, is DVKVTQSSRYLVKRTGEKVFLECVQDMDHENMFWYRQDPGLGLRLIYFSYDVKMKEKGDIPEGYSVSREKKERFSLILESASTNQTSMYLCASSLQAGNKYEQYFGPGTRLTVT.

The chain is built from TRBV7-9 and TRBJ2-1; TRBD2 is a possible D gene (7 bases). This CDR3 has 15 amino acids. Germline V lookup: CDR1 SEHNR, CDR2 FQNEAQ (reference sequence). The ends were cut back, 1 base at V and 10 bases at J, with 17 bases in the middle. CDR3 amino acids: CASSLVNRGAREQFF. CDR3 nucleotides: TGTGCCAGCAGCTTAGTGAATCGGGGGGCCCGGGAGCAGTTCTTC.

The CDR3 loop is CSVEEQFNRQETQYF. CDR3 nucleotide sequence: TGCAGCGTTGAAGAGCAATTCAACAGACAAGAGACCCAGTACTTC. The chain links TRBV29-1 to TRBJ2-5; D unresolved. The length of the CDR3 is 15 residues. CDR1 is SQVTM, CDR2 ANQGSEA, per germline. Between the trimmed V and J ends, which lost 0 bases and 2 bases, there was a span of 13 bases.

The rearrangement uses TRBV5-1 and TRBJ1-4; 8 nucleotides agree with TRBD1. V shed 0 bases, J shed 7 bases, and the junction held 5 bases outside the gene matches. Germline-derived CDR1 and CDR2 are SGHRS and YFSETQ. This CDR3 contains 15 residues. CDR3 in amino acids: CASSLGPGGGEKLFF. The CDR3 bases are TGCGCCAGCAGCTTGGGGCCAGGGGGCGGTGAAAAACTGTTTTTT. Full variable domain (remainder filled in from reference TRBV5-1 and TRBJ1-4): KAGVTQTPRYLIKTRGQQVTLSCSPISGHRSVSWYQQTPGQGLQFLFEYFSETQRNKGNFPGRFSGRQFSNSRSEMNVSTLELGDSALYLCASSLGPGGGEKLFFGSGTQLSVL.

The chain recombines TRBV10-3 with TRBJ1-2; perhaps TRBD1 as D (5 bases). Germline V gives CDR1 ENHRY, CDR2 SYGVKD. Deletions cut 10 bases from V and 1 base from J, with 7 bases between. This CDR3 is 11 amino acids long. The CDR3 sequence is CATDSNYGYTF. CDR3 coding DNA: TGTGCCACCGACAGTAACTATGGCTACACCTTC.

This sequence joins TRBV6-5 and TRBJ1-1; D perhaps matches TRBD1 (6 bases). Germline values: CDR1 MNHEY, CDR2 SVGAGI. The V gene lost 4 bases and the J gene lost 3 bases, with 15 bases spanning the gap. This CDR3 is built from 15 residues. In nucleotides, the CDR3 is TGTGCCAGCAGTTCCCCTGCAGGGGTCGACACTGAAGCTTTCTTT. It encodes CASSSPAGVDTEAFF.

The chain uses TRBV2 and TRBJ1-3, with TRBD1 identical over 9 bases. The CDR3 covers 17 residues. CDR1 and CDR2 (germline): SNHLY, FYNNEI. The trim removed 1 base at V and 3 bases at J, leaving 7 bases unmatched. The CDR3, as DNA: TGTGCCAGCAGTGAAGGAACAGGGGGCTTTAGTGGAAACACCATATATTTT. Translation gives CASSEGTGGFSGNTIYF. The complete variable domain, with remaining parts taken from reference TRBV2 and TRBJ1-3, reads EPEVTQTPSHQVTQMGQEVILRCVPISNHLYFYWYRQILGQKVEFLVSFYNNEISEKSEIFDDQFSVERPDGSNFTLKIRSTKLEDSAMYFCASSEGTGGFSGNTIYFGEGSWLTVV.

The chain carries TRBV5-1 and TRBJ2-1, with D possibly matching TRBD2 (6 bases). This CDR3 region has 15 residues. With 4 bases removed from V and 4 bases from J, the gap between germline ends came to 15 bases. The V gene's germline CDR1 is SGHRS and CDR2 YFSETQ. In DNA, the CDR3 is TGCGCCAGCAGCCTCCTTGGGGGGTCGTACAATGAGCAGTTCTTC. It yields the protein CASSLLGGSYNEQFF.

The chain combines TRBV28 with TRBJ1-5, with 9 nucleotides matching TRBD1. After removal of 8 bases from V and 7 bases from J, the junction contained 12 bases not matched to a gene. The CDR3 is 15 residues long. CDR1 MDHEN and CDR2 SYDVKM come from the germline V gene. CDR3 DNA: TGTGCCAGCTACCTTTCTGGGACAGGGAGACAGCCCCAGCATTTT. Translation gives CASYLSGTGRQPQHF.

The CDR3 DNA reads as TGCGCCAGCAGCCGGACTAGCGGGGGGGGCACAGATACGCAGTATTTT. This sequence encodes CASSRTSGGGTDTQYF. This chain uses TRBV4-1 with TRBJ2-3, with TRBD2 matching 15 bases. The CDR3 is made up of 16 amino acids. Germline assignment: CDR1 MGHRA and CDR2 YSYEKL. Unmatched junction bases numbered 0, after V lost 4 bases and J lost 1 base.

The chain links TRBV4-1 to TRBJ2-2; D might be TRBD1 (6 bases). The CDR3 covers 15 residues. The germline CDR1 and CDR2 sequences are MGHRA and YSYEKL. Between the trimmed V and J ends, which lost 2 bases and 7 bases, there was a span of 14 bases. CDR3 sequence reads: CASSQRQGIDGELFF. The CDR3 DNA sequence: TGCGCCAGCAGCCAACGGCAGGGGATTGACGGGGAGCTGTTTTTT.

Of note for this clone: The junction differs from germline at one of its ends, possibly a read error. This specimen includes other DNA sequences encoding the same CDR3. The chain recombines TRBV4-3 with TRBJ1-5, with 7 positions matching TRBD1. Looked up from germline, CDR1 is LGHNA and CDR2 is YSLEER. This CDR3 contains 13 residues. CDR3 residues: CASSREPGQASNF. CDR3 nucleotides: TGCGCCAGCAGCCGAGAGCCTGGACAGGCCAGTAATTTT.

This clone has a handful of counts. A far larger clone is only one base removed, so a read error is likely. Other DNA sequences in the same sample also yield this CDR3. V usage is TRBV7-6 and J usage is TRBJ1-4; a possible D gene is TRBD1 (5 bases). This CDR3 comprises 15 residues. CDR1 is SGHVS and CDR2 is FNYEAQ in the germline V gene. V gave up 1 base and J gave up 8 bases, with 14 bases separating them. The CDR3 here is CASSLEVGRAEKLFF. CDR3 sequence (DNA): TGTGCCAGCAGCTTAGAGGTCGGCAGGGCAGAAAAACTGTTTTTT.

By share, this clone ranks as large. The chain couples TRBV5-1 to TRBJ2-1, with TRBD2 matching 9 bases. The CDR3 extends over 18 amino acids. Trimming cost V 1 base and J 1 base; bases outside gene matches: 9. CDR1 is SGHRS, CDR2 YFSETQ, per germline. In DNA, the CDR3 is TGCGCCAGCAGCTTGTGGGTTAGCGGGGGCGGGTCCTACAATGAGCAGTTCTTC. Amino acid sequence: CASSLWVSGGGSYNEQFF.

Only a few counts were recorded for this clone. The chain joins TRBV20-1 to TRBJ2-7; D call uncertain. This CDR3 has 11 residues. V was clipped by 2 bases and J by 7 bases, with 9 bases between them. Germline-derived CDR1 and CDR2 are DFQATT and SNEGSKA (reference sequence). CDR3 DNA sequence: TGCAGTGCTAGACCCGAGCTTGAGCAGTACTTC. Translated, it gives CSARPELEQYF.

This clone was seen once. The gene calls are TRBV28 and TRBJ2-1; no firm D call. The ends were cut back, 6 bases at V and 4 bases at J, with 13 bases in the middle. Germline V gene lookup returns CDR1 MDHEN and CDR2 SYDVKM. This CDR3 is 14 amino acids long. The CDR3 DNA sequence: TGTGCCAGCAGCCCAAACGGTGGTTACAATGAGCAGTTCTTC. Its translation is CASSPNGGYNEQFF.